The 17 T cell receptor beta chains below come from one sample, sequenced in a study of T cells after yellow fever vaccination. TCRdb ran MiXCR on the 5' RACE reads and lists one entry per CDR3 protein. The data show under 500,000 distinct CDR3 sequences, around 20% seen once. The sequencing here drew on PBMCs, taken before the yellow fever booster vaccination. The receptors were gathered from a man aged 18 to 29 who received the YFV17D yellow fever vaccine.

This chain links TRBV4-2 with TRBJ2-7, with TRBD2 matching 8 bases. V was clipped by 0 bases and J by 4 bases; unmatched bases: 8. CDR3 length: 16 amino acids. Germline V lookup: CDR1 LGHNA, CDR2 YNFKEQ. CDR3 residues: CASSQDLGGGTYEQYF. CDR3 sequence (DNA): TGTGCCAGCAGCCAAGATCTGGGCGGGGGGACTTACGAGCAGTACTTC.

The CDR3 is CASSLTGPSGNTIYF. The CDR3 DNA follows: TGTGCCAGCAGCCTTACCGGACCCTCTGGAAACACCATATATTTT. The chain uses TRBV7-2 and TRBJ1-3; D gene unclear. The CDR3 covers 15 residues. Germline V lookup: CDR1 SGHTA, CDR2 FQGNSA. Trimming took off 5 bases at V and 0 bases at J, with 11 bases between the two ends. Combining the CDR3 with reference TRBV7-2 and TRBJ1-3 gives the whole variable domain GAGVSQSPSNKVTEKGKDVELRCDPISGHTALYWYRQSLGQGLEFLIYFQGNSAPDKSGLPSDRFSAERTGGSVSTLTIQRTQQEDSAVYLCASSLTGPSGNTIYFGEGSWLTVV.

V and J are TRBV6-5 and TRBJ1-2, with 9 positions matching TRBD1. With 6 bases clipped from V and 3 bases from J, the junction kept 5 bases outside the gene matches. CDR3 size: 14 residues. Germline-derived CDR1 and CDR2 are MNHEY and SVGAGI. CDR3 loop: CASRADRGDYGYTF. As DNA, the CDR3 is TGTGCCAGCAGAGCTGACAGGGGGGACTATGGCTACACCTTC.

V gene TRBV5-7 combines with J gene TRBJ1-1; D perhaps matches TRBD1 (5 bases). TRBV5-7 is placed among ORFs of uncertain function. Trimming pared 4 bases from V and 1 base from J, leaving 14 bases between. CDR3 length equals 15 residues. Written as DNA, the CDR3 is TGTGCCAGCAGCCTTTGGGGGTTGGGGAACACTGAAGCTTTCTTT. Amino acids: CASSLWGLGNTEAFF.

This clonotype has just a few counts. The chain employs TRBV5-1 and TRBJ1-1; D not certain. This CDR3 spans 15 amino acids. Germline V gene data show CDR1 as SGHRS and CDR2 as YFSETQ. The V gene lost 4 bases and the J gene lost 0 bases, with 13 bases spanning the gap. CDR3 in amino acids: CASSLEAILNTEAFF. The CDR3 DNA is TGCGCCAGCAGCCTGGAGGCGATACTGAACACTGAAGCTTTCTTT.

The J gene is TRBJ2-2, the V gene TRBV12-3 or TRBV12-4; D is perhaps TRBD1 (6 bases). The ends were cut back, 0 bases at V and 3 bases at J, with 11 bases in the middle. The CDR3 loop spans 16 amino acids. For the CDR3, the DNA is TGTGCCAGCAGTTTAGCCCAGGGGTCGTACACCGGGGAGCTGTTTTTT. This codes for CASSLAQGSYTGELFF.

This clonotype came up a few times. This chain uses TRBV5-5 with TRBJ2-4; a weak D match, TRBD1 (7 bases). Looked up from germline, CDR1 is SGHKS and CDR2 is YYEKEE (reference sequence). V lost 1 base to trimming and J lost 11 bases, with 19 bases between them. The CDR3 contains 15 residues. The CDR3 nucleotides are TGTGCCAGCAGCTTGTCTGAGGGGGCCGGGGGCTTTCAGTACTTC. Amino acids: CASSLSEGAGGFQYF.

The table lists this clonotype with a few counts. The chain uses TRBV7-2 and TRBJ2-7; a weak D match, TRBD2 (5 bases). Germline-derived CDR1 and CDR2 are SGHTA and FQGNSA. This CDR3 comprises 14 residues. Trimming cost V 2 bases and J 0 bases, with 8 bases left between them. The CDR3: CASSLLGSSYEQYF. As DNA, the CDR3 is TGTGCCAGCAGCTTACTGGGGAGCTCCTACGAGCAGTACTTC.

This clonotype was seen at least ten times. The chain carries TRBV7-2 and TRBJ1-1; unclear D gene. Per germline, CDR1 SGHTA and CDR2 FQGNSA. The V gene lost 2 bases and the J gene lost 2 bases, with 9 bases spanning the gap. The CDR3 has 14 amino acids. The CDR3 DNA follows: TGTGCCAGCAGCTTAAACAGCCAAAACACTGAAGCTTTCTTT. This codes for CASSLNSQNTEAFF.

J is TRBJ2-1 and V is TRBV15; a possible D gene is TRBD2 (6 bases). The CDR3 is 14 residues long. Germline CDR1 LNHNV, CDR2 YYDKDF (reference sequence). Trimming took off 6 bases at V and 6 bases at J, with 15 bases between the two ends. The CDR3 region is CATRWGDPSNEQFF. The CDR3 nucleotides are TGTGCCACCAGGTGGGGGGACCCAAGCAATGAGCAGTTCTTC.

There are a few counts of this clonotype. The V gene is TRBV2, the J gene TRBJ2-2, with 10 nucleotides matching TRBD2. CDR1 and CDR2 (germline): SNHLY, FYNNEI. Trimming at V came to 6 bases and at J to 1 base, leaving 11 bases not matched to a gene. CDR3 length: 18 residues. The CDR3 loop is CASSARASGGLNTGELFF. DNA of the CDR3: TGTGCCAGCAGCGCCCGGGCTAGCGGGGGCCTGAACACCGGGGAGCTGTTTTTT.

The V gene is TRBV27, the J gene TRBJ2-3; 7 bases match TRBD2. Germline values: CDR1 MNHEY, CDR2 SMNVEV (reference sequence). After removal of 6 bases from V and 4 bases from J, the junction contained 4 bases not matched to a gene. There are 13 residues in the CDR3. CDR3 sequence: CASRRTSADTQYF. In DNA, the CDR3 is TGTGCCAGCAGACGGACTAGTGCAGATACGCAGTATTTT.

This clonotype was found many times. This chain connects TRBV9 to TRBJ2-1, with D possibly being TRBD1 or TRBD2 (6 bases each). Trimming stripped 0 bases from V and 6 bases from J, with 13 bases between. The CDR3 covers 15 residues. Germline-derived CDR1 and CDR2 are SGDLS and YYNGEE. CDR3 residues: CASSVVGGRGNEQFF. CDR3 nucleotides: TGTGCCAGCAGCGTAGTGGGGGGCAGGGGCAATGAGCAGTTCTTC.

The chain joins TRBV11-2 to TRBJ2-2; no firm D call. CDR3 length: 15 residues. The germline CDR1 and CDR2 sequences are SGHAT and FQNNGV. The V gene lost 1 base and the J gene lost 1 base, with 7 bases spanning the gap. The CDR3 region is CASSLGRVNTGELFF. CDR3 in DNA: TGTGCCAGCAGCTTAGGGAGAGTGAACACCGGGGAGCTGTTTTTT. Based on the CDR3 plus reference TRBV11-2 and TRBJ2-2, the full variable domain is EAGVAQSPRYKIIEKRQSVAFWCNPISGHATLYWYQQILGQGPKLLIQFQNNGVVDDSQLPKDRFSAERLKGVDSTLKIQPAKLEDSAVYLCASSLGRVNTGELFFGEGSRLTVL.

The gene calls are TRBV7-9 and TRBJ2-5; D is uncertain. Trimming stripped 1 base from V and 2 bases from J, with 11 bases between. Per germline, CDR1 SEHNR and CDR2 FQNEAQ (reference sequence). The CDR3 consists of 15 residues. Here the CDR3 reads CASSLDLGRQETQYF. In DNA, the CDR3 is TGTGCCAGCAGCTTAGACCTAGGCCGACAAGAGACCCAGTACTTC.

The sample holds a few counts of this clonotype. The CDR3 DNA follows: TGTGCCAGCAGTACATTTGACTACGAGCAGTACGTC. Translation: CASSTFDYEQYV. The rearrangement links TRBV2 to TRBJ2-7; D not resolved. Trimming took 5 bases from V and 3 from J, leaving 8 bases between them. The germline gives CDR1 SNHLY, CDR2 FYNNEI. The CDR3 runs 12 residues.

This clonotype was picked up a small number of times. The V and J genes are TRBV12-3 or TRBV12-4 and TRBJ1-2; D is unresolved. The germline V and J ends were trimmed by 3 bases and 0 bases, with 8 bases remaining between them. This CDR3 spans 14 amino acids. CDR3 residues: CASSLRGANYGYTF. In nucleotides, the CDR3 is TGTGCCAGCAGTTTGCGGGGAGCTAACTATGGCTACACCTTC.